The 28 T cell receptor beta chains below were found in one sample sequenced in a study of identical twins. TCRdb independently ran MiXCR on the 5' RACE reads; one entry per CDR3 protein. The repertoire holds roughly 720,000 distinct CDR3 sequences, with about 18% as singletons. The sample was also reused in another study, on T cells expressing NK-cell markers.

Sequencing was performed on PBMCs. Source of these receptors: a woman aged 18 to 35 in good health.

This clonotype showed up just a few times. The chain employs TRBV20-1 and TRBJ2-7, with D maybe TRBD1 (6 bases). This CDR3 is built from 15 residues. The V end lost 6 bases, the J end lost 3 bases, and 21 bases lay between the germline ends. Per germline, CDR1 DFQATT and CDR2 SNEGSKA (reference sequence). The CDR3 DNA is TGCAGTGCATTGACAGGAACCCCATGGAGCTACGAGCAGTACTTC. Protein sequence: CSALTGTPWSYEQYF.

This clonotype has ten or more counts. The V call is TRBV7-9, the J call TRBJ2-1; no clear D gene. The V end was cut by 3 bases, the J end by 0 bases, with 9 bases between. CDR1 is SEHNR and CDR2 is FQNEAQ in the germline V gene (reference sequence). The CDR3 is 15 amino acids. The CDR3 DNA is TGTGCCAGCAGCTTCGGCGTAACCTCCTACAATGAGCAGTTCTTC. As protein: CASSFGVTSYNEQFF.

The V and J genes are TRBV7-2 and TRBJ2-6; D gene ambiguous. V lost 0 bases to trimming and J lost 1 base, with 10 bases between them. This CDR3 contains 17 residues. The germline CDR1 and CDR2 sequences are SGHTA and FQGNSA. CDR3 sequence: CASSLASVRSGANVLTF. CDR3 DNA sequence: TGTGCCAGCAGCTTAGCGTCTGTCAGGTCTGGGGCCAACGTCCTGACTTTC. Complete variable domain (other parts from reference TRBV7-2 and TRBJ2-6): GAGVSQSPSNKVTEKGKDVELRCDPISGHTALYWYRQSLGQGLEFLIYFQGNSAPDKSGLPSDRFSAERTGGSVSTLTIQRTQQEDSAVYLCASSLASVRSGANVLTFGAGSRLTVL.

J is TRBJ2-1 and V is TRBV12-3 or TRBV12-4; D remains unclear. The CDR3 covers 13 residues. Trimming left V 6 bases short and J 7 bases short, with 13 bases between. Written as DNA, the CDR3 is TGTGCCAGCAGAATGGTAGTTCGGAATGAGCAGTTCTTC. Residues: CASRMVVRNEQFF.

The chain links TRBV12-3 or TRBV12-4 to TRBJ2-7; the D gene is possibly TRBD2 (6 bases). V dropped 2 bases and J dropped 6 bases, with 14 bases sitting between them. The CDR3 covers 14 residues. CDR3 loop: CASSLNGGRGEQYF. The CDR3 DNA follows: TGTGCCAGCAGTTTAAACGGAGGGCGGGGCGAGCAGTACTTC.

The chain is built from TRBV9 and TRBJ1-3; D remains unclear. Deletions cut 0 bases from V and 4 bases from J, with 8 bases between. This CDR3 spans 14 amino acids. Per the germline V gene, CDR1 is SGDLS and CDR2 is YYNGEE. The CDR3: CASSVDTDGNTIYF. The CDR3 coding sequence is TGTGCCAGCAGCGTAGATACAGACGGAAACACCATATATTTT.

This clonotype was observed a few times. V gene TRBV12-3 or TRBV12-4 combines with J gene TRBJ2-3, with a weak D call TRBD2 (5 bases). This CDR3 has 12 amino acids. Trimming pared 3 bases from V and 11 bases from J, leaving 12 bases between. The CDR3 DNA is TGTGCCAGCAGTTTTCGGGATTTGGGGCAGTATTTT. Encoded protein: CASSFRDLGQYF.

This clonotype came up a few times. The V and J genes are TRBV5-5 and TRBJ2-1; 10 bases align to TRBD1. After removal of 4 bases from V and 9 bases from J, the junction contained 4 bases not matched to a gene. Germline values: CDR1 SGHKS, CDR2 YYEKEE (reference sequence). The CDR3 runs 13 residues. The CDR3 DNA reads TGTGCCAGCAGCGGACAGGGGGGTAGTGAGCAGTTCTTC. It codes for CASSGQGGSEQFF.

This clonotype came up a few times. CDR3 sequence reads: CASSQDAGGGYNEQFF. The CDR3 bases are TGTGCCAGCAGCCAAGACGCGGGGGGAGGATACAATGAGCAGTTCTTC. The rearrangement links TRBV4-2 to TRBJ2-1; 8 nucleotides align to TRBD2. Trimming cost V 0 bases and J 4 bases; bases outside gene matches: 5. The CDR3 is 16 amino acids. From germline, CDR1 is LGHNA and CDR2 YNFKEQ.

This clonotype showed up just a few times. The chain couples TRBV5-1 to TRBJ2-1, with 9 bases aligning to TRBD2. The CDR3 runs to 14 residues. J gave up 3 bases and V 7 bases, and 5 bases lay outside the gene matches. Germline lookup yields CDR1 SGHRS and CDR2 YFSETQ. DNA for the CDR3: TGCGCCAGCGGGGGCGGGGGGGTCTACAATGAGCAGTTCTTC. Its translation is CASGGGGVYNEQFF. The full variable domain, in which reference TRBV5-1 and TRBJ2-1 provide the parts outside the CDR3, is KAGVTQTPRYLIKTRGQQVTLSCSPISGHRSVSWYQQTPGQGLQFLFEYFSETQRNKGNFPGRFSGRQFSNSRSEMNVSTLELGDSALYLCASGGGGVYNEQFFGPGTRLTVL.

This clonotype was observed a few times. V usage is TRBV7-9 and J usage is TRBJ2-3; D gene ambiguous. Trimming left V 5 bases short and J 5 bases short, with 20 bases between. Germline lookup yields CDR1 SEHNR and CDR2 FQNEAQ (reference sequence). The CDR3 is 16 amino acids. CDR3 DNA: TGTGCCAGCAGCCGATGGACCTTCTCCGCAAAAGATACGCAGTATTTT. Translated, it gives CASSRWTFSAKDTQYF.

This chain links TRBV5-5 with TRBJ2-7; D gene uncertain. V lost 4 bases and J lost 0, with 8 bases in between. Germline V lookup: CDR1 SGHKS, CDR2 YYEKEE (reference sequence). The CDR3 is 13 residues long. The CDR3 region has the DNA TGTGCCAGCAGCAATGACAACTCCTACGAGCAGTACTTC. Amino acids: CASSNDNSYEQYF.

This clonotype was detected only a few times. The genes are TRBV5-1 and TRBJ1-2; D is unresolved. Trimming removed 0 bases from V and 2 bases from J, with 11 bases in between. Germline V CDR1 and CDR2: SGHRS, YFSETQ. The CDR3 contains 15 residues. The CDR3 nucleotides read TGCGCCAGCAGCTTGGGACGGCAGTCAAACTATGGCTACACCTTC. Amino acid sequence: CASSLGRQSNYGYTF.

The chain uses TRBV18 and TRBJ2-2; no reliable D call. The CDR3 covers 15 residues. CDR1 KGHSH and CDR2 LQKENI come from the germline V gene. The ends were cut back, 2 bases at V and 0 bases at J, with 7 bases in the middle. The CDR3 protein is CASSPDLANTGELFF. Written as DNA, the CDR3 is TGTGCCAGCTCACCAGATCTAGCGAACACCGGGGAGCTGTTTTTT.

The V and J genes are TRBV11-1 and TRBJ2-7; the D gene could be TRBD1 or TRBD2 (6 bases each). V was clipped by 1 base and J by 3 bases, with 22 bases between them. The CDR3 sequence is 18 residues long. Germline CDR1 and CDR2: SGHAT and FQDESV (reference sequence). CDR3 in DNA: TGTGCCAGCAGCTTAGGCGTGGGGTTACGGGGGCAAAACTACGAGCAGTACTTC. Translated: CASSLGVGLRGQNYEQYF. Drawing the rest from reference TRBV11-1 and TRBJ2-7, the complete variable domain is EAEVAQSPRYKITEKSQAVAFWCDPISGHATLYWYRQILGQGPELLVQFQDESVVDDSQLPKDRFSAERLKGVDSTLKIQPAELGDSAMYLCASSLGVGLRGQNYEQYFGPGTRLTVT.

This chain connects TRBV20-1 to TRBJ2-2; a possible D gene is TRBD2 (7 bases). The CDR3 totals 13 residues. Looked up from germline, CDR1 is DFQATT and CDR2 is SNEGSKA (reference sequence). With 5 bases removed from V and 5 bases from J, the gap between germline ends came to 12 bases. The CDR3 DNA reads TGCAGTGCTCGAGGGGGGGTAACCGGGGAGCTGTTTTTT. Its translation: CSARGGVTGELFF.

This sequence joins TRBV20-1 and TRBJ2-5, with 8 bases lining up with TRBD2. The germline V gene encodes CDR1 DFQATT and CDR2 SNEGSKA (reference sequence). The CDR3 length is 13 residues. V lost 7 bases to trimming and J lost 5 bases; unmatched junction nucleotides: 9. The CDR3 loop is CSVPAPGGETQYF. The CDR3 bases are TGCAGTGTCCCTGCCCCGGGGGGGGAGACCCAGTACTTC.

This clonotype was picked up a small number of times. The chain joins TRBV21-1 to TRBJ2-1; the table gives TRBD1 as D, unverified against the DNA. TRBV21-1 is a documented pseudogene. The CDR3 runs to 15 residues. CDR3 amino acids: CASSKEARGSNEQFF. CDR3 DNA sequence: TGTGCCAGCAGCAAAGAGGCTAGGGGCAGCAATGAGCAGTTCTTC.

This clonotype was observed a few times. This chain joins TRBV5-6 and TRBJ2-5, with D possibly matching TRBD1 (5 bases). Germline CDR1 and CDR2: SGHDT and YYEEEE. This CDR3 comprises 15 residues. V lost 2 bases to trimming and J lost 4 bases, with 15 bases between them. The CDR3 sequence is CASSLTGWSPETQYF. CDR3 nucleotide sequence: TGTGCCAGCAGCTTAACAGGTTGGAGCCCAGAGACCCAGTACTTC.

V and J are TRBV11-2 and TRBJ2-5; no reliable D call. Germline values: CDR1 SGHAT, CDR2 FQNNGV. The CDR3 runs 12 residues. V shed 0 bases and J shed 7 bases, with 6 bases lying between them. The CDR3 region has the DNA TGTGCCAGCAGCTTAGATCTGGCGACCCAGTACTTC. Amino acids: CASSLDLATQYF.

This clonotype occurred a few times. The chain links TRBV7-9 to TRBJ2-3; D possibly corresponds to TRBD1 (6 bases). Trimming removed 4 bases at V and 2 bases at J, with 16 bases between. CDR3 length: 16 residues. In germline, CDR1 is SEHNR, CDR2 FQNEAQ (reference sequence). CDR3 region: CASSSRTVGFTDTQYF. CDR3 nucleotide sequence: TGTGCCAGCAGCTCTAGGACAGTCGGGTTCACAGATACGCAGTATTTT.

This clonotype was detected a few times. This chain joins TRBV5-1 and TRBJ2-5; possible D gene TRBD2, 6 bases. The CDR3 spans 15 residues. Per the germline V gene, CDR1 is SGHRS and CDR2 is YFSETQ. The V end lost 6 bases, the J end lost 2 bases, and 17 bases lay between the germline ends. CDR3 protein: CASKAGGRGQETQYF. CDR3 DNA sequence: TGCGCCAGCAAAGCTGGGGGGAGAGGGCAAGAGACCCAGTACTTC. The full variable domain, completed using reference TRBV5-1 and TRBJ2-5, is KAGVTQTPRYLIKTRGQQVTLSCSPISGHRSVSWYQQTPGQGLQFLFEYFSETQRNKGNFPGRFSGRQFSNSRSEMNVSTLELGDSALYLCASKAGGRGQETQYFGPGTRLLVL.

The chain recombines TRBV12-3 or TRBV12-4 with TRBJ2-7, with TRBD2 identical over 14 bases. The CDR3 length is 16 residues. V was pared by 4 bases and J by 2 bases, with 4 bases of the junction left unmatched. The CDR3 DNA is TGTGCCAGCAGTTCCCCGGGACTAGCGGGAGCCTACGAGCAGTACTTC. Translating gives CASSSPGLAGAYEQYF.

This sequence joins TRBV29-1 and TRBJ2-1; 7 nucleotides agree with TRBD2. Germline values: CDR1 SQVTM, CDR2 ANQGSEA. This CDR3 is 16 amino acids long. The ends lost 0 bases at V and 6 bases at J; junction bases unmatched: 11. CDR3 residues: CSVEEPPGREGNEQFF. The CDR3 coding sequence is TGCAGCGTTGAAGAGCCTCCAGGGAGGGAAGGCAATGAGCAGTTCTTC.

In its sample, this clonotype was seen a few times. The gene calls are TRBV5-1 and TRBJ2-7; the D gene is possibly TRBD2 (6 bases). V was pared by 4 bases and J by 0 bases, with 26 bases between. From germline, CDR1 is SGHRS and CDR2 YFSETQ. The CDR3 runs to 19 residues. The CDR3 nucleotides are TGCGCCAGCAGCCTGGGGGGTAGCGGAAACATCGGTGACTCCTACGAGCAGTACTTC. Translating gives CASSLGGSGNIGDSYEQYF.

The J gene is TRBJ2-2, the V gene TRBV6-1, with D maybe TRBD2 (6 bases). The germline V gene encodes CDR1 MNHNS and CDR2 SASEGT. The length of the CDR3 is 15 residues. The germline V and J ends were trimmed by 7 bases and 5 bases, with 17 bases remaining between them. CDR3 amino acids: CASTGPGGVTGELFF. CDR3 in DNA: TGTGCCAGCACCGGCCCAGGCGGGGTGACCGGGGAGCTGTTTTTT.

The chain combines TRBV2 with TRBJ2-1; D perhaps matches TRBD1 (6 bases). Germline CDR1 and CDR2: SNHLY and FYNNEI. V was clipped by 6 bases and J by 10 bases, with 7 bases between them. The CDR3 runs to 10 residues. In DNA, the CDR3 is TGTGCCAGCAGCGGACAGGAGCAGTTCTTC. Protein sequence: CASSGQEQFF. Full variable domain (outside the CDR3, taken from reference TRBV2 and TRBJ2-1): EPEVTQTPSHQVTQMGQEVILRCVPISNHLYFYWYRQILGQKVEFLVSFYNNEISEKSEIFDDQFSVERPDGSNFTLKIRSTKLEDSAMYFCASSGQEQFFGPGTRLTVL.

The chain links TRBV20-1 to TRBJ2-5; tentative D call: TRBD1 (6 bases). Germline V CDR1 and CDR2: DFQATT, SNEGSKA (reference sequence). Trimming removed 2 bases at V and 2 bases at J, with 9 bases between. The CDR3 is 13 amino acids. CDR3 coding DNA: TGCAGTGCTAGAATCAGGGGACAAGAGACCCAGTACTTC. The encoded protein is CSARIRGQETQYF.